This TCR beta chain derives from a study of response to subunit inactivated influenza vaccine listed by TCRdb under 2018. For context, the study as a whole: To follow how T cells responded to a trivalent subunit inactivated influenza vaccine, the researchers relied on deep quantitative profiling of the T cell receptor repertoire. What the work shows at the level of the full study, not this receptor alone: The authors proposed that each seasonal influenza vaccination may bring in only a limited number of new T cells.

The library came from RT-PCR. Sequenced on an Illumina HiSeq 2500. TCRdb applied fastp at Q25 and MiXCR to the public reads, then kept only in-frame beta chains. CDR3 protein duplicates are merged, each entry listing the most common genes and DNA. This sample lists 280,000 or so distinct CDR3 sequences; around a fifth were detected once. The ten largest account for approximately 10% of the sample. With termini counted, the CDR3 has 10 amino acids. The germline V gene encodes CDR1 MNHEY and CDR2 SMNVEV (reference sequence). This clonotype has ten or more counts. No cognate antigen has been identified for it. Given the absence of the conserved phenylalanine or tryptophan at the CDR3 end, a read error is likely. The DNA is left out, because the CDR3 cannot be placed on it with certainty; the CDR3 is given as TCRdb lists it.

The specimen comprised PBMCs from blood, sampled around 22 months after vaccination. The sequence was collected from a man aged 50-75 years who received an inactivated influenza vaccine. Donor details come from another sample of the same person, matched by shared clones. The chain was built from TRBV27 and TRBJ1-3; no check of the table's D call, TRBD1, against the DNA was made. CDR3 region: CASSSGTGRD.